The 2 T cell receptor beta chains presented below share a single source sample, sequenced in a study of CD8+ T cells in alopecia areata. The treatment denotes: oral pan-JAK inhibitor, 5-10 mg twice daily. cDNA serving as the sequencing template came from extracted, reverse transcribed RNA. TCRdb keeps only in-frame clones here, not all; method: immunoSEQ multiplex PCR. The repertoire consists of 80,000 to 95,000 clones, with 44% occurring once and the leading ten covering around 18%. The sequenced sample was CD8+ T cells sorted from blood, obtained at week 24, from a patient treated with tofacitinib. These TCRs come from a human donor with alopecia areata.

V and J are TRBV27 and TRBJ2-7, with 9 bases fitting TRBD1. V dropped 5 bases and J dropped 6; count of bases not matched to a gene: 8. The CDR3 runs 14 residues. Germline assignment: CDR1 MNHEY and CDR2 SMNVEV (reference sequence). CDR3 loop: CASSPGTGIGEQYF. CDR3 DNA: TGTGCCAGCAGTCCGGGGACAGGGATCGGCGAGCAGTACTTC.

This clone was seen more than once but under ten times. This chain uses TRBV7-2 with TRBJ1-1; possible D gene TRBD1, 6 bases. Germline-derived CDR1 and CDR2 are SGHTA and FQGNSA. The CDR3 runs to 13 residues. Trimming stripped 3 bases from V and 6 bases from J, with 11 bases between. The CDR3 loop is CASSFVQGPEAFF. The CDR3 nucleotides read TGTGCCAGCAGCTTTGTACAGGGCCCTGAAGCTTTCTTT.